This T cell receptor beta chain originates from a study of T cells in Graves' hyperthyroidism and ophthalmopathy. About this clonotype: This could be a read error, since a much larger clone is one nucleotide away.

Amplified TCR beta CDR3 regions came from RNA transcripts. The HTBI primer set drove a first-round RT-PCR of the TCR CDR3. MiXCR, run by TCRdb on the multiplex PCR reads, gives a single entry per CDR3 protein. This table holds hundreds of thousands of distinct CDR3 sequences, under 60% found once. V gave up 10 bases and J gave up 5 bases, with 12 bases separating them. This CDR3 region has 11 residues. Per germline, CDR1 ENHRY and CDR2 SYGVKD. V usage is TRBV10-3 and J usage is TRBJ2-7; tentatively, D is TRBD1 (5 bases). This receptor was obtained from a young woman with Graves' hyperthyroidism. The sequenced sample was peripheral blood or thyroid tissue (not recorded which). The CDR3 coding sequence is TGTGCCAGCAAGGGGAACCACGAGCAGTACTTC. Its protein product is CASKGNHEQYF.